One and the same sample provided the 17 T cell receptor beta chains below, sequenced in a study of blood T cells in healthy people across ages. A second PCR, run for about 7 to 11 cycles, used a sample-barcoded 5' primer plus a J-beta primer mix. Using its own MiXCR run on the 5' RACE reads, TCRdb lists one record per CDR3 protein. The profile covers 650,000 to 800,000 distinct CDR3 sequences, with more than 45% appearing a single time and approximately 12% taken by the ten largest. Sequencing was performed on blood. These receptors were collected from a woman aged 80 or older in good health.

The CDR3 coding sequence is TGCGCCAGCAGCGTTAAGCGGACAGATACGCAGTATTTT. Translated, it gives CASSVKRTDTQYF. V gene TRBV5-1 combines with J gene TRBJ2-3; D is possibly TRBD2 (5 bases). The CDR3 consists of 13 residues. Between the trimmed V and J ends, which lost 4 bases and 3 bases, there was a span of 9 bases. From germline, CDR1 is SGHRS and CDR2 YFSETQ.

Of note for this clonotype: This may be a read error: a much more frequent sequence differs by one nucleotide. J is TRBJ2-3 and V is TRBV5-1; 11 bases are shared with TRBD2. Trimming took 0 bases from V and 3 from J; bases not matched to a gene: 12. The CDR3 is made up of 19 amino acids. Per the germline V gene, CDR1 is SGHRS and CDR2 is YFSETQ. CDR3 sequence reads: CASSLEDSGRAKGTDTQYF. CDR3 nucleotides: TGCGCCAGCAGCTTGGAGGATAGCGGGAGGGCGAAAGGGACAGATACGCAGTATTTT.

This chain connects TRBV20-1 to TRBJ1-6; a weak D match, TRBD1 (5 bases). CDR3 length: 17 residues. From germline, CDR1 is DFQATT and CDR2 SNEGSKA (reference sequence). V lost 3 bases and J lost 8, with 23 bases in between. This CDR3 is CSARPYRGSFRDSPLHF. Written as DNA, the CDR3 is TGCAGTGCTAGGCCTTACCGGGGATCCTTCAGGGATTCACCCCTCCACTTT.

In this sample, this clonotype turned up many times. The chain is built from TRBV7-3 and TRBJ2-3, with D maybe TRBD1 (6 bases). CDR3 length: 15 residues. Germline CDR1 is SGHTA and CDR2 is FQGTGA. The V and J ends lost 0 bases and 5 bases respectively, with 12 bases between them. The chain's CDR3 is CASSLTSQGLDTQYF. The CDR3 DNA follows: TGTGCCAGCAGCTTAACTTCGCAGGGGCTAGATACGCAGTATTTT.

This clonotype was seen once. Since a much larger clone is just one base distant, this may be a read error. V is TRBV7-3 and J is TRBJ1-2; D is perhaps TRBD1 (5 bases). Deletions cut 2 bases from V and 7 bases from J, with 14 bases between. This CDR3 region has 14 residues. Germline V gives CDR1 SGHTA, CDR2 FQGTGA. CDR3 loop: CASSLDGARAGYTF. The CDR3 bases are TGTGCCAGCAGCTTAGACGGGGCGAGGGCTGGCTACACCTTC.

This rearrangement joins TRBV12-3 or TRBV12-4 to TRBJ2-7; 8 nucleotides line up with TRBD2. This CDR3 has 16 residues. With 3 bases clipped from V and 3 bases from J, the junction kept 10 bases outside the gene matches. DNA for the CDR3: TGTGCCAGCAGTTTTCGGGGAGCGGGAGCCTTCTACGAGCAGTACTTC. Translated: CASSFRGAGAFYEQYF.

This sequence joins TRBV6-2 or TRBV6-3 and TRBJ2-3, with 9 bases lining up with TRBD2. V lost 5 bases and J lost 2; bases outside the gene matches: 14. Germline V gene data show CDR1 as MNHEY and CDR2 as SVGEGT. The length of the CDR3 is 18 residues. CDR3 in amino acids: CASSPRTSGLAFTDTQYF. CDR3 DNA sequence: TGTGCCAGCAGTCCCCGCACCTCGGGACTAGCCTTCACAGATACGCAGTATTTT.

This clonotype was recorded many times. The chain uses TRBV12-3 or TRBV12-4 and TRBJ1-2; no reliable D call. The CDR3 is made up of 15 amino acids. V was trimmed by 5 bases and J by 8 bases, leaving 21 bases between them. The DNA for the CDR3 is TGTGCCAGCAGTCAGAAAGCCCCCCTCGTCTCGGGCTACACCTTC. Protein product: CASSQKAPLVSGYTF.

This clonotype showed up many times. The chain links TRBV27 to TRBJ2-1; no clear D gene. The V end lost 6 bases, the J end lost 7 bases, and 10 bases lay between the germline ends. The germline CDR1 and CDR2 sequences are MNHEY and SMNVEV (reference sequence). There are 12 residues in the CDR3. Written as DNA, the CDR3 is TGTGCCAGCAGCCCATTTGGTAATGAGCAGTTCTTC. Residues: CASSPFGNEQFF.

Ten or more counts support this clonotype. The genes are TRBV27 and TRBJ2-3, with D tentatively TRBD2 (6 bases). The V end was cut by 5 bases, the J end by 1 base, with 16 bases between. Germline loops: CDR1 MNHEY, CDR2 SMNVEV (reference sequence). The CDR3 has 16 amino acids. CDR3 loop: CASSPTLREGTDTQYF. CDR3 coding DNA: TGTGCCAGCAGTCCCACCTTGAGGGAGGGCACAGATACGCAGTATTTT.

The rearrangement joins TRBV27 to TRBJ2-7; D call uncertain. The CDR3 extends over 12 amino acids. Trimming pared 6 bases from V and 4 bases from J, leaving 10 bases between. Germline V gives CDR1 MNHEY, CDR2 SMNVEV (reference sequence). CDR3 protein: CASRARAYEQYF. In DNA form, the CDR3 reads TGTGCCAGCAGAGCTAGGGCATACGAGCAGTACTTC.

This clonotype was counted ten times or more. The chain employs TRBV7-2 and TRBJ1-2; no reliable D call. Germline CDR1 SGHTA, CDR2 FQGNSA. The CDR3 spans 12 residues. Trimming took 4 bases from V and 6 from J, leaving 9 bases between them. The CDR3 protein is CASSWRTNGYTF. In DNA form, the CDR3 reads TGTGCCAGCAGCTGGAGGACGAATGGCTACACCTTC.

In this sample, this clonotype turned up many times. The chain joins TRBV11-2 to TRBJ2-3; D gene unclear. V shed 5 bases and J shed 0 bases, with 6 bases lying between them. The length of the CDR3 is 13 residues. From germline, CDR1 is SGHAT and CDR2 FQNNGV. The CDR3 bases are TGTGCCAGCAGCAAAGGCAGCACAGATACGCAGTATTTT. Amino acids: CASSKGSTDTQYF.

V and J are TRBV6-5 and TRBJ2-7, with TRBD2 matching over 7 bases. Germline CDR1 and CDR2: MNHEY and SVGAGI. V shed 11 bases, J shed 4 bases, and the junction held 14 bases outside the gene matches. CDR3 length: 14 residues. This CDR3 is CAAKVGAGNYEQYF. The CDR3 DNA follows: TGTGCCGCGAAGGTGGGAGCGGGAAATTACGAGCAGTACTTC.

As to this clonotype: A read error may be the cause here, since a much bigger clone is one base away. This rearrangement joins TRBV12-3 or TRBV12-4 to TRBJ2-5; TRBD1 aligns across 7 bases. This CDR3 comprises 12 residues. Losses at the gene ends were 3 bases for V and 13 bases for J; bases not matched to a gene: 8. The CDR3 region has the DNA TGTGCCAGCAGTTTCAGGGGGACCGAGCGGTACTTC. It yields the protein CASSFRGTERYF.

The V gene is TRBV4-2, the J gene TRBJ1-4; D unresolved. V was shortened by 0 bases and J by 6 bases, with 11 bases between the two germline ends. The CDR3 is 15 residues long. CDR1 and CDR2 (germline): LGHNA, YNFKEQ. This chain's CDR3 is CASSQDVGNHEKLFF. CDR3 DNA sequence: TGTGCCAGCAGCCAAGATGTGGGCAACCATGAAAAACTGTTTTTT.

The genes are TRBV27 and TRBJ1-1; tentative D call: TRBD1 (5 bases). The CDR3 runs 14 residues. V was shortened by 4 bases and J by 4 bases, with 13 bases between the two germline ends. Germline V gene lookup returns CDR1 MNHEY and CDR2 SMNVEV (reference sequence). The CDR3, as DNA: TGTGCCAGCAGTTCCCGTTTCAGGGCCACTGAAGCTTTCTTT. Its protein is CASSSRFRATEAFF.